This T cell receptor beta chain was captured by sequencing in a study of blood T cell repertoires in COVID-19. CDR1 and CDR2 from the germline V gene are SQVTM and ANQGSEA. V was pared by 6 bases and J by 0 bases, with 7 bases of the junction left unmatched. This CDR3 is 15 amino acids long. Clones were read by immunoSEQ multiplex PCR, and TCRdb kept only the in-frame ones, dropping some. Of 110,000 to 150,000 clones in the sample, approximately 78% were seen once. The chain links TRBV29-1 to TRBJ2-3, with 9 bases matching TRBD2. This receptor was obtained from an elderly woman with acute or convalescent COVID-19. What was sequenced was peripheral blood. The CDR3 DNA reads TGCAGCGTCCCTCCTAGCGGGGTTAGCACAGATACGCAGTATTTT. Translation: CSVPPSGVSTDTQYF.